The 27 T cell receptor beta chains below all came from one sample that was sequenced in a study of blood T cell repertoires in COVID-19. Profiling relied on immunoSEQ multiplex PCR, and the TCRdb table lists in-frame clones only, not all of them. Of about 200,000 clones detected, roughly 86% appear once; the ten largest clones hold 9.5% to 13%. Sequencing was carried out using peripheral blood. The receptor source for this set is a woman aged 50 to 65 with COVID-19, enrolled during active disease.

The rearrangement uses TRBV11-3 and TRBJ2-1; TRBD2 aligns across 9 bases. Germline V gene lookup returns CDR1 SGHNT and CDR2 YENEEA. Unmatched junction bases numbered 9, after V lost 5 bases and J lost 4 bases. CDR3 length: 16 residues. For the CDR3, the DNA is TGTGCCAGCAGCCCCGGGGCTAGCGGGGAGTACAATGAGCAGTTCTTC. Its protein is CASSPGASGEYNEQFF.

The chain couples TRBV7-8 to TRBJ1-6; D perhaps matches TRBD1 (5 bases). Trimming cost V 1 base and J 7 bases, with 11 bases left between them. Germline V gives CDR1 SGHVS, CDR2 FQNEAQ. The CDR3 runs to 15 residues. CDR3 amino acids: CASSLVKGINSPLHF. In DNA, the CDR3 is TGTGCCAGCAGCTTAGTTAAGGGGATAAATTCACCCCTCCACTTT.

This rearrangement joins TRBV13 to TRBJ1-1; no reliable D call. Germline V CDR1 and CDR2: PRHDT, FYEKMQ (reference sequence). The CDR3 covers 13 residues. V shed 4 bases and J shed 8 bases, with 14 bases lying between them. The CDR3 coding sequence is TGTGCCAGCAGCTCGTACGAGAAAGCCGAAGCTTTCTTT. This codes for CASSSYEKAEAFF. Based on the CDR3 plus reference TRBV13 and TRBJ1-1, the full variable domain is AAGVIQSPRHLIKEKRETATLKCYPIPRHDTVYWYQQGPGQDPQFLISFYEKMQSDKGSIPDRFSAQQFSDYHSELNMSSLELGDSALYFCASSSYEKAEAFFGQGTRLTVV.

The chain couples TRBV12-3 or TRBV12-4 to TRBJ2-7; D perhaps matches TRBD1 (6 bases). V was cut by 5 bases and J by 4 bases, with 12 bases left in between. The CDR3 consists of 13 residues. The CDR3 bases are TGTGCCAGCAGTCCGCAGGGGCGGTACGAGCAGTACGTC. Its translation is CASSPQGRYEQYV.

This clone was observed a handful of times. The J gene is TRBJ2-6, the V gene TRBV2, with D uncertain. The germline V and J ends were trimmed by 6 bases and 0 bases, with 9 bases remaining between them. Per germline, CDR1 SNHLY and CDR2 FYNNEI. This CDR3 spans 15 amino acids. CDR3 DNA sequence: TGTGCCAGCAGGCCCAGGATCTCTGGGGCCAACGTCCTGACTTTC. It is translated as CASRPRISGANVLTF.

The chain recombines TRBV6-6 with TRBJ1-5; a weak D match, TRBD1 (5 bases). The germline V gene has CDR1 MNHNY and CDR2 SVGAGI (reference sequence). Deletions cut 5 bases from V and 1 base from J, with 21 bases between. CDR3 size: 18 residues. For the CDR3, the DNA is TGTGCCAGCAGTCAGCTAAAGCCTGGGGGAGGGAGCAATCAGCCCCAGCATTTT. Translated: CASSQLKPGGGSNQPQHF.

The chain employs TRBV4-3 and TRBJ2-2; D is possibly TRBD1 (6 bases). V was shortened by 4 bases and J by 7 bases, with 16 bases between the two germline ends. The CDR3 length is 15 residues. Germline values: CDR1 LGHNA, CDR2 YSLEER. Here the CDR3 DNA reads TGCGCCAGCAGCCCCTCGGCAGGGGAAGGCGGGGAGCTGTTTTTT. It encodes CASSPSAGEGGELFF.

This chain links TRBV7-6 with TRBJ1-2, with D unclear. This CDR3 spans 15 amino acids. Germline V CDR1 and CDR2: SGHVS, FNYEAQ. V was pared by 1 base and J by 0 bases, with 9 bases between. CDR3 coding DNA: TGTGCCAGCAGCTTAGAAGCCCAAGCTAACTATGGCTACACCTTC. Amino acid sequence: CASSLEAQANYGYTF.

This clone appeared once. This chain links TRBV29-1 with TRBJ1-2; 7 bases match TRBD1. The V and J ends lost 4 bases and 9 bases, in that order; junction bases with no gene match: 8. Per germline, CDR1 SQVTM and CDR2 ANQGSEA. The CDR3 is 12 amino acids. In nucleotides, the CDR3 is TGCAGCGTTGTGGGACAGCTTTTCAGCTACACCTTC. It encodes CSVVGQLFSYTF.

CDR3 DNA: TGCGCCAGCAGCTTGATTGTAAACAGGCTAAGCACAGATACGCAGTATTTT. Protein: CASSLIVNRLSTDTQYF. The chain uses TRBV5-1 and TRBJ2-3; D possibly corresponds to TRBD1 (5 bases). The CDR3 covers 17 residues. Trimming left V 1 base short and J 0 bases short, with 15 bases between. Germline V lookup: CDR1 SGHRS, CDR2 YFSETQ.

CDR3 bases: TGTGCCAGCAGCCAAGAAGGTAGGGGGCATCAGCCCCAGCATTTT. Translation: CASSQEGRGHQPQHF. The chain links TRBV3-1 (or the pseudogene TRBV3-2) to TRBJ1-5, with 7 positions matching TRBD1. This CDR3 has 15 amino acids. Germline V lookup: CDR1 LGHDT, CDR2 YNNKEL (reference sequence). With V trimmed by 0 bases and J by 5 bases, 4 bases remained unmatched.

This chain connects TRBV11-2 to TRBJ2-3; 9 nucleotides match TRBD1. The CDR3 is 17 amino acids. Germline loops: CDR1 SGHAT, CDR2 FQNNGV. J was trimmed by 9 bases and V by 1 base; bases with no gene match: 14. The DNA for the CDR3 is TGTGCCAGCAGCTTAGTTCAGGGACAGGGCATGAGGAACACGCAGTATTTT. It is translated as CASSLVQGQGMRNTQYF.

The chain employs TRBV11-3 and TRBJ2-3; TRBD2 agrees at 9 bases. This CDR3 region has 14 residues. Germline trimming cut 8 bases from V and 2 bases from J; bases unmatched to any gene: 5. Germline V gene sequence: CDR1 SGHNT, CDR2 YENEEA. The CDR3 region has the DNA TGTGCCAGCGGCCTGGGACTAGCCACAGATACGCAGTATTTT. Protein: CASGLGLATDTQYF.

In this sample, this clone turned up once. The chain couples TRBV5-8 to TRBJ1-6, with D maybe TRBD1 (5 bases). The CDR3 has 16 amino acids. The ends were cut back, 0 bases at V and 5 bases at J, with 12 bases in the middle. CDR1 and CDR2 (germline): SGHTS, YDEGEE. The CDR3 DNA is TGTGCCAGCAGCTTGGTTAGGGGTTTCAATAATTCACCCCTCCACTTT. Translation gives CASSLVRGFNNSPLHF.

The chain couples TRBV18 to TRBJ1-2; no clear D. V was cut by 3 bases and J by 8 bases, with 13 bases left in between. The CDR3 covers 13 residues. Looked up from germline, CDR1 is KGHSH and CDR2 is LQKENI. The CDR3 nucleotides are TGTGCCAGCTCACCGGCCAGGTCGGAAGGCTACACCTTC. This codes for CASSPARSEGYTF.

The chain carries TRBV19 and TRBJ1-3; tentatively, D is TRBD1 (5 bases). This CDR3 has 15 amino acids. V was cut by 3 bases and J by 0 bases, with 9 bases left in between. Germline CDR1 is LNHDA and CDR2 is SQIVND (reference sequence). The DNA of the CDR3 is TGTGCCAGTAGTATCACCACAGGCTCTGGAAACACCATATATTTT. As protein: CASSITTGSGNTIYF.

The CDR3 loop reads CASTGIRGGSPLHF. CDR3 DNA: TGTGCCAGCACTGGTATAAGGGGTGGGTCACCCCTCCACTTT. The genes are TRBV25-1 and TRBJ1-6; D might be TRBD1 (5 bases). The CDR3 covers 14 residues. V shed 7 bases and J shed 10 bases, with 17 bases lying between them. The germline V gene encodes CDR1 MGHDK and CDR2 SYGVNS. The variable domain in full, completed from reference TRBV25-1 and TRBJ1-6, reads EADIYQTPRYLVIGTGKKITLECSQTMGHDKMYWYQQDPGMELHLIHYSYGVNSTEKGDLSSESTVSRIRTEHFPLTLESARPSHTSQYLCASTGIRGGSPLHFGNGTRLTVT.

A word on this clone: The same CDR3 can be traced to other DNA sequences in this sample. V is TRBV11-3 and J is TRBJ2-2; D is unclear. The germline V gene encodes CDR1 SGHNT and CDR2 YENEEA. The CDR3 loop spans 12 amino acids. V lost 4 bases to trimming and J lost 7 bases, with 7 bases between them. DNA for the CDR3: TGTGCCAGCAGCTCGCTAGGCGGGGAGCTGTTTTTT. This gives the protein CASSSLGGELFF.

This chain joins TRBV27 and TRBJ2-7; a possible D gene is TRBD2 (5 bases). The germline CDR1 and CDR2 sequences are MNHEY and SMNVEV (reference sequence). V lost 0 bases and J 2 bases, leaving 11 bases between the germline ends. CDR3 length equals 15 residues. The CDR3 nucleotides are TGTGCCAGCAGTTTATCCCCCGACGGGACCTACGAGCAGTACTTC. This sequence encodes CASSLSPDGTYEQYF.

The genes are TRBV5-1 and TRBJ2-2, with TRBD2 identical over 15 bases. The CDR3 is made up of 19 amino acids. Germline CDR1 is SGHRS and CDR2 is YFSETQ. J lost 1 base, V lost 4 bases, and 8 bases had no gene match. CDR3 DNA sequence: TGCGCCAGCAGCCTGACCGGGACTAGCGGGGGGATGAACACCGGGGAGCTGTTTTTT. It translates to CASSLTGTSGGMNTGELFF.

The gene calls are TRBV6-5 and TRBJ1-5, with a possible D match to TRBD1 (6 bases). Germline V gene data show CDR1 as MNHEY and CDR2 as SVGAGI. The V and J ends lost 0 bases and 6 bases respectively, with 12 bases between them. The CDR3 covers 15 residues. DNA for the CDR3: TGTGCCAGCAGTTACTCTAGGGGGGGCAGTCAGCCCCAGCATTTT. Protein: CASSYSRGGSQPQHF.

A few counts support this clone. Other nucleotide sequences from this sample produce the same CDR3. The chain joins TRBV19 to TRBJ1-1, with 7 bases fitting TRBD1. Germline trimming cut 7 bases from V and 0 bases from J; bases unmatched to any gene: 5. The V gene's germline CDR1 is LNHDA and CDR2 SQIVND (reference sequence). The CDR3 covers 14 residues. CDR3 sequence: CASTPQGLNTEAFF. Here the CDR3 DNA reads TGTGCCAGTACCCCACAGGGGTTGAACACTGAAGCTTTCTTT.

The rearrangement uses TRBV5-4 and TRBJ2-1; D not resolved. CDR1 and CDR2 (germline): SGHNT, YYREEE (reference sequence). V was trimmed by 2 bases and J by 7 bases, leaving 7 bases between them. The CDR3 contains 12 residues. DNA for the CDR3: TGTGCCAGCAGCTTACAACTAAATGAGCAGTTCTTC. It is translated as CASSLQLNEQFF.

This clone has just one count. V and J are TRBV5-5 and TRBJ2-1; D gene ambiguous. From germline, CDR1 is SGHKS and CDR2 YYEKEE (reference sequence). The CDR3 is 15 residues long. Trimming shortened V by 6 bases and J by 1 base, and 14 bases separated the two germline ends. As DNA, the CDR3 is TGTGCCAGCACGATCCTCTGGGCTTCCTACAATGAGCAGTTCTTC. This sequence encodes CASTILWASYNEQFF.

The chain is built from TRBV7-9 and TRBJ1-5; maybe TRBD1 (5 bases). Germline V gives CDR1 SEHNR, CDR2 FQNEAQ (reference sequence). The CDR3 is made up of 16 amino acids. Between the trimmed V and J ends, which lost 2 bases and 3 bases, there was a span of 14 bases. The CDR3 sequence is CASSLTKEGYNQPQHF. The CDR3 bases are TGTGCCAGCAGCTTAACTAAGGAGGGGTACAATCAGCCCCAGCATTTT.

CDR3 DNA: TGTGCCAGCCTTATTGAAACAGGGGCCCCTTTCCCCTACGAGCAGTACTTC. It yields the protein CASLIETGAPFPYEQYF. This chain uses TRBV28 with TRBJ2-7; 7 bases are a match to TRBD1. Looked up from germline, CDR1 is MDHEN and CDR2 is SYDVKM. The CDR3 runs 17 residues. The V segment lost 8 bases and the J segment 2 bases; nucleotides outside the gene matches: 18. The full variable domain, its missing parts supplied by reference TRBV28 and TRBJ2-7, is DVKVTQSSRYLVKRTGEKVFLECVQDMDHENMFWYRQDPGLGLRLIYFSYDVKMKEKGDIPEGYSVSREKKERFSLILESASTNQTSMYLCASLIETGAPFPYEQYFGPGTRLTVT.

This chain uses TRBV7-2 with TRBJ1-2, with 10 bases identical to TRBD1. Trimming cost V 3 bases and J 3 bases; bases outside gene matches: 10. Germline lookup yields CDR1 SGHTA and CDR2 FQGNSA. The CDR3 is made up of 17 amino acids. The CDR3 spells CASSLTGGASFYYGYTF. Written as DNA, the CDR3 is TGTGCCAGCAGCTTGACAGGGGGCGCGAGTTTTTACTATGGCTACACCTTC.